The rows below give T cell receptor beta chains drawn from one sample of a study of immune characterization of retroperitoneal liposarcoma. TCRdb processed the PCR reads anew with MiXCR; each CDR3 protein has one entry. The repertoire holds some 1,500 distinct CDR3 sequences, with 47% as singletons. The material sequenced was tumor tissue. These receptors came from a female donor with retroperitoneal liposarcoma. CDR3s include the opening cysteine and the closing phenylalanine or tryptophan. D genes are given only for firm matches. Expanded clones get a size class; other rows say once, few or many, or leave the size out.

CASSFGTTPFF	TGTGCCAGCAGTTTCGGGACTACCCCCTTCTTC	few	TRBV12-3/TRBV12-4	TRBD2	TRBJ2-1
CASSSRPGGVYEQYF	TGTGCCAGCAGCTCACGCCCAGGGGGGGTGTACGAGCAGTACTTC	once	TRBV7-2	-	TRBJ2-7
CASSWGQLGETQYF	TGTGCCAGCAGTTGGGGACAGCTGGGGGAGACCCAGTACTTC	-	TRBV27	TRBD1	TRBJ2-5
CASSPDISYEQYF	TGTGCCAGCAGCCCGGACATTTCCTACGAGCAGTACTTC	few	TRBV7-6	-	TRBJ2-7
CASTTLRGLAGEETQYF	TGTGCCAGCACTACCTTGCGAGGACTAGCGGGAGAAGAGACCCAGTACTTC	-	TRBV6-8	TRBD2	TRBJ2-5
CASSLSSGTSGSLGSYNEQFF	TGTGCCAGCAGTTTATCTTCTGGGACTAGCGGGAGTCTCGGTTCCTACAATGAGCAGTTCTTC	-	TRBV6-5	TRBD2	TRBJ2-1
CASSLEGLGTQYF	TGTGCCAGCAGCTTAGAGGGACTGGGGACCCAGTACTTC	-	TRBV7-6	-	TRBJ2-5
CASGKTSRGSGDTQYF	TGTGCCAGCGGGAAAACCTCCAGGGGGTCAGGAGATACGCAGTATTTT	few	TRBV6-8	TRBD1	TRBJ2-3
CASSLSSGDHNEQFF	TGTGCCAGCAGCTTATCTAGCGGAGACCACAATGAGCAGTTCTTC	few	TRBV7-2	TRBD2	TRBJ2-1
CASKDQALGPVEQYF	TGTGCCAGTAAAGACCAAGCCCTCGGACCGGTGGAGCAGTACTTC	few	TRBV6-6	-	TRBJ2-5
CASSEAQTGGQETQYF	TGTGCCAGCAGTGAAGCCCAGACAGGGGGCCAAGAGACCCAGTACTTC	-	TRBV6-1	TRBD1	TRBJ2-5
CASSQTGTGTYEQYF	TGTGCCAGCAGTCAAACCGGGACAGGGACCTACGAGCAGTACTTC	-	TRBV6-6	TRBD1	TRBJ2-7
CASSGQGAVYEQFF	TGTGCCAGCAGCGGACAGGGGGCCGTCTACGAGCAGTTCTTC	-	TRBV6-5	TRBD1	TRBJ2-1
CASSVGTRVHNEQFF	TGTGCCAGCAGTGTCGGGACTAGGGTTCACAATGAGCAGTTCTTC	-	TRBV12-3/TRBV12-4	TRBD2	TRBJ2-1
CASSRLGTSLYEQYF	TGTGCCAGCAGTCGGTTGGGGACTTCCCTCTACGAGCAGTACTTC	-	TRBV6-1	-	TRBJ2-7
CASSFLLAGVSDTQYF	TGTGCCAGCAGTTTTCTACTAGCGGGAGTATCAGATACGCAGTATTTT	-	TRBV27	TRBD2	TRBJ2-3
CASSRTSSSYNEQFF	TGTGCCAGCAGCCGGACGTCAAGCTCCTACAATGAGCAGTTCTTC	-	TRBV7-2	-	TRBJ2-1